The entry below gives a single T cell receptor beta chain sequence along with its context. In its sample, this clone was seen once. Its antigen is unknown. It has no much larger one-base neighbor in the sample; base qualities were not kept. These data originate in a study of cytomegalovirus exposure and HLA in healthy donors (dated by TCRdb to about 2017). Concerning the study at large: An earlier analysis of around 600 of the donors reported about 290 Gb of sequence data and some 120 million unique TCR beta sequences from approximately 180 million T cells. In a later genetic analysis, genome-wide SNP genotypes for about three fifths of the 666 donors were used, and that subset was treated as a discovery cohort. The study used immunosequencing to profile the T cell repertoires of approximately 690 subjects and linked those repertoires to cytomegalovirus serostatus. Several DR-DQ haplotypes were treated as single units for association and clustering because of strong linkage in the cohort. All discovery cohort repertoires had been generated using a single sequencing platform. Donor age, sex, ethnicity and CMV serostatus were compiled together with the repertoire data. To predict cytomegalovirus infection status, the study brought together high-throughput TCR immunosequencing, statistical association of individual TCRs with disease status, and machine learning. Among the roughly 400 genotyped donors, 81% belonged to the genetic ancestry cluster associated with self-reported Caucasian donors. An earlier analysis of some 500 of the donors applied high-throughput TCR beta sequencing to assess whether each TCR beta V gene segment acted as functional or pseudogenic. HLA typing covered class I and class II loci at four-digit resolution. The aim of the study was to test whether cataloging public T cell receptors could identify signatures of past pathogen exposure. In addition to the first cohort of 650 to 800 subjects, a separate validation cohort of 100 to 150 different subjects was used. The number of donors typed differed by locus, with roughly 620-630 for A, B, C, DRB1 and DQB1, around 500 for DQA1, approximately 580 for DPA1, and some 440 for DPB1. In the later analysis, no new phenotypic data were used to find candidate immune exposures; instead, reliance was placed on TCR beta sequences and their occurrence across donors. Among about 400 genotyped donors of the cohort, an average of about 220,000 unique TCR beta nucleotide sequences was sequenced per donor, of which about 19% were non-productive. A later analysis re-examined previously published TCR beta repertoires from roughly 720 donors and added high-resolution HLA genotyping to investigate patterns of TCR occurrence. An early release covering roughly 640 HLA-typed donors comprised about 290 gigabases of sequencing data and 65 million to 100 million unique TCR sequences. Study-wide findings and limitations: A cluster of highly shared sequence variants was judged likely to be a technical artifact of the sequencing pipeline. Linkage disequilibrium might explain the correlated functional status among segregating V segments, but an unknown experimental factor could not be ruled out. This cohort had only TCR beta chains sequenced, and the lack of alpha or paired-chain data limited which features could be detected. Broadly in line with IMGT annotations, most TCR beta V segments showed up in productive rearrangements about 90% or about 30% of the time in an earlier analysis of approximately 640 of the donors. In a later genetic analysis, a missense DCLRE1C variant was associated with V-gene and J-gene trimming of TCR beta chains, and the association was replicated in an independent cohort. In a later analysis, most CMV-associated TCR beta chains were found to appear HLA-restricted, with HLA associations seemingly driven largely by CMV exposure. Three of the identified cytomegalovirus-associated TCR beta chains were confirmed in vitro to be specific for cytomegalovirus antigens. The presence/absence analyses assumed that sequencing depth was roughly uniform across donors, and that assumption may not be true. The classifier was reported to diagnose cytomegalovirus status with high specificity and sensitivity in both the original and validation cohorts. A later analysis found that TCR association rates varied across HLA loci, with DRB1 alleles showing the most associated TCRs and HLA-C alleles the fewest. Because HLA typing was missing for some donors at each locus, association tests included only the typed subset. According to a later analysis, parvovirus B19, influenza, CMV and Epstein-Barr virus appeared linked to several top co-occurrence clusters. According to a later genetic analysis, donors in an Asian-associated ancestry cluster had fewer N-insertions in productive TCRs than the approximately 650-donor mean. Across donors, most TCR sequences were observed very rarely, whereas some public TCRs were present in many individuals. A further reported finding was that TCR beta sequences accurately predicted the HLA-A and HLA-B alleles for most subjects in the first cohort. Because counts were too low, roughly 17 rarely observed V segments, including chromosome 9 orphons, were left out of the earlier analysis of about 500 of the donors. Assigning TCR associations to individual alleles was difficult when HLA alleles, especially DR and DQ, strongly co-occurred. Compared with equally common non-associated chains, HLA-associated TCR beta chains in a later analysis were more clonally expanded and had lower generation probabilities. A later analysis associated 15,000 or so TCR beta sequences with specific HLA alleles at a false discovery rate of 0.05. The study listed 164 TCR beta chains as associated with cytomegalovirus. It was suggested by the authors that the approach could potentially be generalized to other disease states and immunological phenotypes. CMV serostatus was the only immune exposure information available for the cohort.

The cohort was made up of hundreds of healthy bone marrow donors. At the time of sampling, every cohort member was nominally healthy, though immune exposures that went unrecorded were likely present. The donor was CMV seronegative and was included in the group of over 300 seronegative cohort members. Every donor gave a peripheral blood sample, and the peripheral blood mononuclear cells from that sample were used for TCR beta sequencing. Genomic DNA was extracted from the blood cell samples with the Qiagen DNeasy Blood Extraction Kit. The library was obtained by the immunoSEQ multiplex PCR assay. A mixture of 60 forward primers for TCR Vbeta segments and 13 reverse primers for TCR Jbeta segments was used in the multiplex PCR. Amplification of the CDR3 region of rearranged TCR beta genes was performed with a multiplex PCR assay on genomic DNA. The amplified TCR beta libraries were sequenced on the Illumina HiSeq System as 87-base-pair reads. The original methods were these. In a later analysis, about 80 million unique TCR beta chains were counted across the 500 to 850 repertoires, and around 10 million of these chains were shared by at least two donors. To remove PCR and sequencing errors, raw reads were error-corrected and collapsed into unique sequences using a nearest-neighbor algorithm that merged closely related sequences. To assign V, D and J gene segments, CDR3 sequences were aligned to IMGT reference sequences. For a sequence to be retained, a match of at least six nucleotides was required to both a V gene segment and a J gene segment. Rearrangements were called productive when the CDR3 lacked stop codons and stayed in frame with V and J; all others were non-productive. Following IMGT convention, CDR3 was defined as the stretch from the second conserved V-encoded cysteine to the conserved J-encoded phenylalanine. Sequences without an unambiguous match to a single V gene segment were excluded from the earlier analysis of several hundred of the donors. An earlier analysis of some 500 of the donors classified V segments as functional when productive rearrangements were above 56.7% and as segregating when the standard deviation between donors was above 5%. A statistical classification framework was built to diagnose cytomegalovirus status from the catalog of TCR beta chain sequences. V and J gene assignment, in a later analysis, came from comparing TCR nucleotide sequences with IMGT/GENE-DB human TR gene sequences. The TCRdist pipeline was used in a later analysis to assign CDR3 sequences and most-parsimonious VDJ recombination scenarios. In a later analysis, each TCR beta chain was defined by its CDR3 amino acid sequence together with its V-gene family, and reads without a unique V-gene family were excluded. In a later analysis, a few hundred highly shared, low-generation-probability nucleotide sequences were removed to address suspected cross-contamination and a sequencing artifact. In a later analysis, a clonal expansion index for each public chain was calculated from normalized within-repertoire ranks of inferred template counts. Generation probabilities in a later analysis came from a VDJ recombination model fitted to out-of-frame rearrangements, and those results were checked against IGoR. Hypergeometric tests were used in a later analysis to score TCR-TCR, TCR-HLA and TCR-CMV co-occurrence, with a repertoire-size bias correction applied to the TCR pairs. To estimate false discovery rates, a later analysis permuted the HLA or CMV assignments 20 times. In a later analysis, co-occurring TCRs were grouped with DBSCAN, and TCRdist sequence similarity was added when clustering was performed within HLA-allele-positive subsets. For co-occurrence clustering, repertoires with fewer than 30,000 or more than 120,000 public chains were excluded, along with roughly 5 repertoires with anomalous nucleotide sharing. Imported from immuneACCESS, the table was reduced by TCRdb to in-frame sequences with V and J called. These copies leave out some clones; in studies compared against another copy, an unresolved V gene accounts for under half, and the cause of the remainder is not known. The D gene and trimming were derived from the DNA, and the V and J assignments and clone size from that table. This sample comprises around 130,000 clones, about 82% of them detected only once. About 1.2% of the sample is held by the ten biggest clonotypes.

Sequenced sample: PBMCs. This clonotype was sampled from a boy aged 5-17 years in good health and CMV-seronegative.

The CDR3 region has the sequence CASSLNRDSSYEQYF. DNA sequence: TGTGCCAGCAGCTTAAATCGGGACAGCTCCTACGAGCAGTACTTC. The chain couples TRBV13 to TRBJ2-7, with TRBD1 identical over 7 junction bases. V trim: 2 bases; J trim: 0 bases; unmatched bases: 4. The germline V gene (reference sequence) specifies PRHDT as CDR1 and FYEKMQ as CDR2. The CDR3 sequence holds 15 residues, the cysteine and phenylalanine included. Only the CDR3 region is kept as DNA, spanning 45 bases read in frame from base 1.